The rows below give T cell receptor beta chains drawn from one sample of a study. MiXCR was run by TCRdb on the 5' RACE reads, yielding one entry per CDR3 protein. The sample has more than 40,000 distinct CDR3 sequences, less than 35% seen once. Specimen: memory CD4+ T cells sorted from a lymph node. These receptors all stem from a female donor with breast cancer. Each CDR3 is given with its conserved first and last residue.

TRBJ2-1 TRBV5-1 CASSPYLSSGSSNEQFF
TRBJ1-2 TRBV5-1 CASRQSSDYGYTF
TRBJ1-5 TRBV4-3 CASSQDGGGAQPQHF
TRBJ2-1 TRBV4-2 CASSQDPGGGTIYNEQFF
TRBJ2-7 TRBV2 CASSEAGYEQYF
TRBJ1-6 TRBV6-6 CASSLDSRNSPLHF
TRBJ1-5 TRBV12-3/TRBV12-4 CASRGMGNQPQHF
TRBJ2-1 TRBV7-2 CASSEQPNEQFF
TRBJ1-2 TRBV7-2 CASSLKFEGRSLGYTF
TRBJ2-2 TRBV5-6 CASSPGLAETNTGELFF
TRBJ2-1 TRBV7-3 CASSLGHPGWNEQFF
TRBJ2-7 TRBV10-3 CAISESAVRKEQYF
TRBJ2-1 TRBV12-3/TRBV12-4 CASSLAGTSRSYNEQFF
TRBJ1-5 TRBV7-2 CASSHASQPQHF
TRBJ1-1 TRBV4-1 CASSQVGTGLNTEAFF
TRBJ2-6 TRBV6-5 CASSYKGQGGSGANVLTF
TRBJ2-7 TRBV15 CATSRGTLAGAYEQYF
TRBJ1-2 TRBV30 CAWGVAGYTF
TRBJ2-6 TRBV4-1 CASSQSPGNGANVLTF
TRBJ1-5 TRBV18 CASSLTGSNQPQHF